The rows below give T cell receptor beta chains drawn from one sample of a study of T cell responses to AZD1222 COVID-19 vaccine. Repertoires were generated with immunoSEQ multiplex PCR, while TCRdb's copy carries only in-frame clones and drops some. Of about 35,000 clones in the sample, 86% are singletons; the top ten hold approximately 7.3%. This material consisted of peripheral blood, taken on day 0 of AZD1222 vaccination. These receptors originate from an adult in good health. The CDR3 runs from the conserved cysteine through the conserved F or W. Fields, in order: D gene, clone size, J gene, V gene, CDR3 length, CDR3 protein, CDR3 DNA. D genes are given only for firm matches. For some rows the clone size is stated as once, few or many, or as a class when expanded; others skip it.

- | - | TRBJ1-3 | TRBV9 | 15 | CASSAPGERGNTIYF | TGTGCCAGCAGCGCCCCAGGGGAACGTGGAAACACCATATATTTT
- | few | TRBJ1-6 | TRBV6-5 | 15 | CASSYSTQYNSPLHF | TGTGCCAGCAGTTACTCGACGCAATATAATTCACCCCTCCACTTT
TRBD2 | once | TRBJ2-1 | TRBV7-9 | 17 | CASSPSRTSGKNNEQFF | TGTGCCAGCAGCCCCTCCAGGACTAGCGGGAAAAACAATGAGCAGTTCTTC
TRBD2 | - | TRBJ2-7 | TRBV7-2 | 14 | CASSLPGGNYEQYF | TGTGCCAGCAGCTTACCGGGGGGTAACTACGAGCAGTACTTC
TRBD1 | - | TRBJ2-2 | TRBV30 | 15 | CAWDGQGAGTGELFF | TGTGCCTGGGACGGACAGGGGGCCGGCACCGGGGAGCTGTTTTTT
TRBD2 | - | TRBJ2-5 | TRBV29-1 | 14 | CSVRLAADQETQYF | TGCAGCGTTAGACTAGCGGCGGACCAAGAGACCCAGTACTTC
- | - | TRBJ2-1 | TRBV27 | 14 | CASSLNGLYNEQFF | TGTGCCAGCAGTTTAAATGGACTCTACAATGAGCAGTTCTTC
- | - | TRBJ2-3 | TRBV6-4 | 15 | CASSAQPVSTDTQYF | TGTGCCAGCAGTGCCCAACCAGTAAGCACAGATACGCAGTATTTT
TRBD1 | - | TRBJ1-3 | TRBV5-1 | 9 | CATGTGTDF | TGCGCCACCGGGACAGGGACCGATTTT
- | - | TRBJ1-1 | TRBV28 | 13 | CASRLPRGTEAFF | TGTGCCAGCAGATTGCCCCGGGGCACTGAAGCTTTCTTT
- | few | TRBJ1-4 | TRBV3-1/TRBV3-2 | 13 | CASSQRGAEKLFF | TGTGCCAGCAGCCAGAGGGGGGCTGAAAAACTGTTTTTT
- | - | TRBJ2-3 | TRBV11-1 | 15 | CASSPNRQGTDTQYF | TGTGCCAGCAGCCCCAATCGGCAGGGTACAGATACGCAGTATTTT
- | - | TRBJ1-3 | TRBV29-1 | 14 | CSVGWGIGGNTIYF | TGCAGCGTTGGTTGGGGGATCGGTGGAAACACCATATATTTT
- | once | TRBJ2-1 | TRBV19 | 20 | CASSIGGFRGSPVSVHEQFF | TGTGCCAGTAGTATTGGGGGTTTTCGCGGCTCGCCAGTCTCAGTCCATGAGCAGTTCTTC
TRBD2 | - | TRBJ2-3 | TRBV7-9 | 16 | CASSFFVGGYSDTQYF | TGTGCCAGCAGCTTTTTTGTCGGGGGGTACTCAGATACGCAGTATTTT